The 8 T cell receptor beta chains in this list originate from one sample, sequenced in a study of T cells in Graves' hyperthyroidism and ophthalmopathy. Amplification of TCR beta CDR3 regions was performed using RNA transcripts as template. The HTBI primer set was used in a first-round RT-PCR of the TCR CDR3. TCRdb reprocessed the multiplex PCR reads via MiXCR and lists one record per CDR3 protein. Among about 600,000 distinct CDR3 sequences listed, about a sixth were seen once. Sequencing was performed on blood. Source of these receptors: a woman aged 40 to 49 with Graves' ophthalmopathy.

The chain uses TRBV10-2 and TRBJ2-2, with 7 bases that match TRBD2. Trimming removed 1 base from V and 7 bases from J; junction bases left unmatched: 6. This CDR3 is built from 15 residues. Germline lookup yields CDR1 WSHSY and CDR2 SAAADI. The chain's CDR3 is CASSEWREIGGELFF. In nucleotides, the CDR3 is TGCGCCAGCAGTGAGTGGCGGGAGATCGGCGGGGAGCTGTTTTTT.

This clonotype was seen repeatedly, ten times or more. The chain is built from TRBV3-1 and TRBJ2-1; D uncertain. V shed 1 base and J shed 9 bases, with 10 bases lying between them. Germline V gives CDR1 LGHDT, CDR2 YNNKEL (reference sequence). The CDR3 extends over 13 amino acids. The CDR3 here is CASSQVPMGEQFF. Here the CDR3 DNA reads TGTGCCAGCAGCCAAGTTCCGATGGGTGAGCAGTTCTTC.

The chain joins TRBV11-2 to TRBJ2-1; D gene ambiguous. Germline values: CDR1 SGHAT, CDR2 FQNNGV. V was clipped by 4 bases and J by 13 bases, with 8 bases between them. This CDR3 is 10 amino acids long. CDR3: CASSSAGQFF. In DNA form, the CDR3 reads TGTGCCAGCAGCTCAGCTGGACAGTTCTTC.

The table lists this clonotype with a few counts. The CDR3 here is CASSPRGSGGGETQYF. The CDR3 region has the DNA TGTGCCAGCAGCCCCCGGGGTAGCGGGGGGGGAGAGACCCAGTACTTC. The chain links TRBV3-1 to TRBJ2-5, with 11 positions matching TRBD2. From germline, CDR1 is LGHDT and CDR2 YNNKEL (reference sequence). V dropped 4 bases and J dropped 4; count of bases not matched to a gene: 8. CDR3 length equals 16 residues.

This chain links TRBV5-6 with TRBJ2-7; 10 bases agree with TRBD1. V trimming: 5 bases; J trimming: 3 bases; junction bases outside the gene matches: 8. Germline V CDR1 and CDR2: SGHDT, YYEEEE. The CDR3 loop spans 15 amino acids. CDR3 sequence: CASRPNRDRGYEQYF. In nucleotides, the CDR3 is TGTGCCAGCAGACCAAACCGGGACAGGGGCTACGAGCAGTACTTC.

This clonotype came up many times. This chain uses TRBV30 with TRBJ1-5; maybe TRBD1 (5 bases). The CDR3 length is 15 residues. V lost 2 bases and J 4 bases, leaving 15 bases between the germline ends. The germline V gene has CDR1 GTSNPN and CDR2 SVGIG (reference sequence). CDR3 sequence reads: CAWSPRGLDNQPQHF. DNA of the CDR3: TGTGCCTGGAGTCCGAGGGGACTCGATAATCAGCCCCAGCATTTT.

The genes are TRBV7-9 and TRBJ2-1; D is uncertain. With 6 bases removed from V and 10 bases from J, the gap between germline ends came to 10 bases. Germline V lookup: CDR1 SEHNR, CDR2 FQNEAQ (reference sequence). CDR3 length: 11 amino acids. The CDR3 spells CASSPTTEQFF. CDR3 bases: TGTGCCAGCAGTCCCACTACAGAGCAGTTCTTC.

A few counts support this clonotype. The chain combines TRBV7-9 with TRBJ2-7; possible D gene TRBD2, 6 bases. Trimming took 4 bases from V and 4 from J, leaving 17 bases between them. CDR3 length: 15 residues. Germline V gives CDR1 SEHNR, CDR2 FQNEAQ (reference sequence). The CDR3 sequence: CASSYPGERVYEQYF. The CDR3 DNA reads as TGTGCCAGCAGCTACCCCGGGGAGCGGGTGTACGAGCAGTACTTC.